This TCR beta chain was captured in a study of early stage breast cancer tumors. The protocol was immunoSEQ multiplex PCR, while the TCRdb copy is restricted to in-frame clones and leaves out a portion. This sample yields tens of thousands of clones, of which 78% are seen a single time; roughly 3% belongs to the top ten. Germline assignment: CDR1 SEHNR and CDR2 FQNEAQ (reference sequence). The CDR3 loop spans 13 amino acids. Trimming pared 6 bases from V and 3 bases from J, leaving 9 bases between. V is TRBV7-9 and J is TRBJ2-1, with D tentatively TRBD2 (5 bases). Sequencing was done on a sample of blood. This sequence originates from a person between 35 and 49 years old with breast cancer. In DNA form, the CDR3 reads TGTGCCAGCAGTAGCGCAGGCTACAATGAGCAGTTCTTC. This codes for CASSSAGYNEQFF.